The TCR beta chain described here comes from a study of cytomegalovirus exposure and HLA in healthy donors. Study background: The 120 validation repertoires, a later analysis reported, used the same platform as the approximately 700 first-cohort repertoires. Study outcomes and limitations: First-cohort TCR clusters were later found to tend to co-occur in the 120 or so validation repertoires.

Profiled with immunoSEQ multiplex PCR; TCRdb holds only in-frame clones, not every one. This table holds fewer than 100,000 clones, roughly 88% found once. Worth noting for this clone: The antigen is not known.

Germline CDR1 and CDR2: SGHKS and YYEKEE (reference sequence). The CDR3 is 16 residues long. The junction had 3 bases not matched to a gene; V was cut back by 4 bases and J by 2 bases. The chain combines TRBV5-5 with TRBJ2-5; the match to TRBD2 covers 15 bases. The sample taken for sequencing was PBMCs. The TCR sequence derives from a man younger than 45 in good health and CMV-seronegative. CDR3 in DNA: TGTGCCAGCAGCCCGGGACTAGCGGGGGGTCAAGAGACCCAGTACTTC. Encoded protein: CASSPGLAGGQETQYF.